Listed below are T cell receptor beta chains from one sample, sequenced in a study of blood T cell repertoires in COVID-19. TCRdb's table, derived via immunoSEQ multiplex PCR, lists solely in-frame clones and lacks some. The table has roughly 150,000 clones, approximately 79% seen once. The sample comprised PBMCs or T cells enriched from blood (not recorded which). These receptors all come from a man in his fifties who had recovered from COVID-19. Both conserved end residues are part of each CDR3. The D gene is left open where the match is weak. Size tells how often a clone was seen (once, few, many) or the class of an expanded clone, and some rows leave it out.

clone_size	j_call	d_call	v_call	cdr3_nt	cdr3_aa
NA	TRBJ2-1	TRBD2	TRBV6-1	TGTGCCAGCAGTGAGGGACTAGCGCTGAGCTCCTACAATGAGCAGTTCTTC	CASSEGLALSSYNEQFF
NA	TRBJ1-6	NA	TRBV15	TGTGCCACCAGCAGAGAGTCAGGAAATTCACCCCTCCACTTT	CATSRESGNSPLHF
NA	TRBJ2-7	NA	TRBV27	TGTGCCAGCAGTTTGGGGGCCTCCTACGAGCAGTACTTC	CASSLGASYEQYF
medium-sized	TRBJ1-6	NA	TRBV4-1	TGCGCCAGCAGCCAAGATGGTTCACCTTCGGCACCCCTCCACTTT	CASSQDGSPSAPLHF
NA	TRBJ1-5	NA	TRBV19	TGTGCCAGTAGTATTTCGGGTAACAATCAGCCCCAGCATTTT	CASSISGNNQPQHF
NA	TRBJ1-2	NA	TRBV7-6	TGTGCCAGCAGCTCGCGAACAGGAGAACCTAACTATGGCTACACCTTC	CASSSRTGEPNYGYTF
NA	TRBJ2-7	NA	TRBV6-6	TGTGCCAGCGAGGACTCCTACGAGCAGTACTTC	CASEDSYEQYF
NA	TRBJ2-7	NA	TRBV29-1	TGCAGCGTTGGGGGGGATCCCCACCAGCAGTACTTC	CSVGGDPHQQYF
NA	TRBJ1-5	NA	TRBV24-1	TGTGCCACCAGTGGTTGTCGACAGACTTATAGCAATCAGCCCCAGCATTTT	CATSGCRQTYSNQPQHF
NA	TRBJ2-7	NA	TRBV6-1	TGTGCCAGCAGTGAAGGGTCCAACTCTCACGAGCAGTACTTC	CASSEGSNSHEQYF
NA	TRBJ2-7	TRBD1	TRBV7-9	TGTGCCAGCAGCACCCGGGACAGACCAGCCTACGAGCAGTACTTC	CASSTRDRPAYEQYF
NA	TRBJ2-7	NA	TRBV7-3	TGTGCCAGCAGCTTACATCACGGAGGCGAGCAGTACTTC	CASSLHHGGEQYF
NA	TRBJ2-7	TRBD2	TRBV2	TGTGCCAGCAGTATCAGCGGGGGTACCTACGAGCAGTACTTC	CASSISGGTYEQYF
NA	TRBJ2-5	NA	TRBV5-6	TGTGCCAGCAGGGGGAGCATTCAGGCTGAGACCCAGTACTTC	CASRGSIQAETQYF
NA	TRBJ1-1	NA	TRBV14	TGTGCCAGCAGCCGCCGGGGGAACACTGAAGCTTTCTTT	CASSRRGNTEAFF
NA	TRBJ2-3	TRBD2	TRBV7-9	TGTGCCAGCAGCTTTGCGGGGGGCCTCACAGATACGCAGTATTTT	CASSFAGGLTDTQYF
NA	TRBJ1-1	NA	TRBV7-9	TGTGCCAGCAGCCAAGGAGGAGGGCTTAACACTGAAGCTTTCTTT	CASSQGGGLNTEAFF
NA	TRBJ2-7	TRBD1	TRBV7-2	TGTGCCAGCAGCCGCCAGACCGGGACAGGGGGTAGGGAGCAGTACTTC	CASSRQTGTGGREQYF
NA	TRBJ1-2	NA	TRBV25-1	TGTGCCAGCAGTCTGGCAGGCAATAATAACTATGGCTACACCTTC	CASSLAGNNNYGYTF
NA	TRBJ1-1	TRBD1	TRBV11-3	TGTGCCAGCAGCTTAGATTGGGACAGGGTGAACACTGAAGCTTTCTTT	CASSLDWDRVNTEAFF
NA	TRBJ1-5	TRBD1	TRBV7-6	TGTGCCAGCAGCTTGACAGGGAATAGCAATCAGCCCCAGCATTTT	CASSLTGNSNQPQHF
once	TRBJ1-2	NA	TRBV5-4	TGTGCCAGCATGCGGGACGGGAACTATGGCTACACCTTC	CASMRDGNYGYTF
NA	TRBJ1-2	NA	TRBV6-5	TGTGCCAGCAGTTACCGGCAGGATGTTGGCTATGGCTACACCTTC	CASSYRQDVGYGYTF
once	TRBJ2-1	NA	TRBV7-2	TGTGCCAGCAGCTTAGCCGGGGGGCGCTTGGATGAGCAGTTCTTC	CASSLAGGRLDEQFF
few	TRBJ1-2	NA	TRBV15	TGTGCCACCCGAACTGAACAGGGTTTGACCTATGGCTACACCTTC	CATRTEQGLTYGYTF
once	TRBJ2-2	NA	TRBV3-1/TRBV3-2	TGTGCCAGCAGCCAGGGGTGGGGGGACGCCGGGGAGCTGTTTTTT	CASSQGWGDAGELFF
NA	TRBJ2-1	TRBD1	TRBV6-1	TGTGCCAGCAGTGAAGTCTACGGCAGGGGGAGTGAGCAGTTCTTC	CASSEVYGRGSEQFF
once	TRBJ1-1	TRBD1	TRBV5-1	TGCGCCAGCAGCCACGGGACAGGTGGAGGAGCTTTCTTT	CASSHGTGGGAFF
NA	TRBJ2-3	TRBD2	TRBV24-1	TGTCCGACTAGCGACGGATCCCAGAGCACAGATACGCAGTATTTT	CPTSDGSQSTDTQYF
few	TRBJ2-7	TRBD1	TRBV9	TGTGCCAGCAGCGTCGGGACAGGGGACTACGAGCAGTACTTC	CASSVGTGDYEQYF
once	TRBJ1-2	NA	TRBV7-9	TGTGCCAGCAGCTTAGAGGCAGGCCTAAGTTATGGCTACACCTTC	CASSLEAGLSYGYTF
once	TRBJ2-1	NA	TRBV14	TGTGCCAGCAGCCGATCGACACCATACGAGCAGTTCTTC	CASSRSTPYEQFF
NA	TRBJ2-5	TRBD2	TRBV3-1/TRBV3-2	TGTGCCAGCAGCCAAGTTAACGGGAGGAGGGAGACCCAGTACTTC	CASSQVNGRRETQYF
NA	TRBJ2-3	TRBD2	TRBV3-1/TRBV3-2	TGTGCCAGCAGCCCCCTAGTAGCGGGGGCCCTCATTAGCACAGATACGCAGTATTTT	CASSPLVAGALISTDTQYF
NA	TRBJ2-7	TRBD1	TRBV6-6	TGTGCCAGCAGTCCGGGACAGGGAATGGGGTACGAGCAGTACTTC	CASSPGQGMGYEQYF
NA	TRBJ1-6	TRBD1	TRBV7-6	TGTGCCAGCAGCCCTCAGACAGGGGCAAATTCACCCCTCCACTTT	CASSPQTGANSPLHF
NA	TRBJ1-2	TRBD1	TRBV28	TGTGCCAGCAGTACCAGGGGGAATATCGCAAACTATGGCTACACCTTC	CASSTRGNIANYGYTF
NA	TRBJ2-5	TRBD1	TRBV11-1	TGTGCCAGCAGCCCGGGGACAGTTACCAGGGAGACCCAGTACTTC	CASSPGTVTRETQYF
few	TRBJ2-3	TRBD2	TRBV15	TGTGCCACCAGCAGGGGGATAGCGGGGGGCACAGATACGCAGTATTTT	CATSRGIAGGTDTQYF
NA	TRBJ2-2	NA	TRBV6-5	TGTGCCAGCAGTTACGATTCGGGCACCGGGGAGCTGTTTTTT	CASSYDSGTGELFF
NA	TRBJ2-5	TRBD2	TRBV5-8	TGTGCCAGCAGCTCGGGAGGGGAGACCCAGTACTTC	CASSSGGETQYF
NA	TRBJ2-7	TRBD1	TRBV11-3	TGTGCCAGCAGCTCCGGGACAGGGGGCCCCCCGTACTTC	CASSSGTGGPPYF